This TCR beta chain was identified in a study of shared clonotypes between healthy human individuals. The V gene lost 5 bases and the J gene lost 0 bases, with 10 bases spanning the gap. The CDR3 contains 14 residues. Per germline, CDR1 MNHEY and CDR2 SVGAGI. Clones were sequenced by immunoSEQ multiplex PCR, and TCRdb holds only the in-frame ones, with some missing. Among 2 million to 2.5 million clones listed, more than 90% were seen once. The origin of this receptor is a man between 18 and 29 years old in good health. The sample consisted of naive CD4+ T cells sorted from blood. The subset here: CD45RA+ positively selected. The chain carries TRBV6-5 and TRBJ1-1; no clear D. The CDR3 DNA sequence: TGTGCCAGCAGTGCCTGGGGTGTGAACACTGAAGCTTTCTTT. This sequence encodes CASSAWGVNTEAFF.